The 21 T cell receptor beta chains reported below all come from one sample, sequenced in a study of T cell repertoires in cytomegalovirus infection. One entry per CDR3 protein, called by TCRdb with MiXCR from the reads. The table has about 60,000 distinct CDR3 sequences, around 20% seen once; the top ten hold about 69%. The antigens of these receptors remain unknown. Sample: CD8+ T cells from cultured PBMCs, taken from culture after CMV antigen stimulation. These receptors were collected from a human donor in good health (CMV status not recorded). Some clones in this sample may be carry-over from other donors' samples.

The chain has TRBV7-9 and TRBJ1-2; 7 bases fit TRBD1. Germline V gives CDR1 SEHNR, CDR2 FQNEAQ (reference sequence). The ends lost 1 base at V and 5 bases at J; junction bases unmatched: 4. The CDR3 consists of 14 residues. In DNA, the CDR3 is TGTGCCAGCAGCTTAGACGGGACAGATTATGGCTACACCTTC. Residues: CASSLDGTDYGYTF.

The chain has TRBV12-5 and TRBJ1-2; D remains ambiguous. Trimming removed 1 base at V and 8 bases at J, with 20 bases between. Germline loops: CDR1 LGHNT, CDR2 FRNRAP. The CDR3 sequence is 16 residues long. The CDR3 here is CASGLDPFASSRGYTF. In DNA, the CDR3 is TGTGCTAGTGGTTTGGACCCTTTCGCCTCTTCGAGGGGCTACACCTTC.

This clonotype was picked up a small number of times. The rearrangement joins TRBV27 to TRBJ2-3; tentatively, D is TRBD1 or TRBD2 (6 bases each). CDR1 MNHEY and CDR2 SMNVEV come from the germline V gene (reference sequence). Trimming took off 2 bases at V and 4 bases at J, with 10 bases between the two ends. This CDR3 region has 14 residues. The CDR3 spells CASSLRGAADTQYF. The CDR3 coding sequence is TGTGCCAGCAGTTTAAGGGGGGCCGCAGATACGCAGTATTTT.

This clonotype showed up just a few times. This rearrangement joins TRBV28 to TRBJ2-3, with TRBD2 matching over 11 bases. This CDR3 has 16 residues. CDR1 is MDHEN, CDR2 SYDVKM, per germline. V gave up 3 bases and J gave up 2 bases; unmatched junction bases: 4. CDR3 loop: CASSLTSGELTDTQYF. The CDR3 bases are TGTGCCAGCAGTTTGACTAGCGGGGAGCTCACAGATACGCAGTATTTT.

The chain carries TRBV7-3 and TRBJ2-3; D is ambiguous. The V gene's germline CDR1 is SGHTA and CDR2 FQGTGA. With 3 bases removed from V and 2 bases from J, the gap between germline ends came to 12 bases. This CDR3 region has 15 residues. CDR3 sequence (DNA): TGTGCCAGCAGCTTTGGTGCCCGACTCACAGATACGCAGTATTTT. This codes for CASSFGARLTDTQYF.

The CDR3 spells CASSELGGSYNEQFF. The CDR3 DNA sequence: TGCGCCAGCAGCGAGTTGGGGGGTTCCTACAATGAGCAGTTCTTC. This chain links TRBV5-1 with TRBJ2-1; perhaps TRBD2 as D (6 bases). The CDR3 has 15 amino acids. Germline assignment: CDR1 SGHRS and CDR2 YFSETQ. The V gene lost 4 bases and the J gene lost 1 base, with 12 bases spanning the gap.

This clonotype has a handful of counts. The chain combines TRBV12-3 or TRBV12-4 with TRBJ1-5; D is ambiguous. This CDR3 spans 15 amino acids. Trimming cost V 4 bases and J 3 bases, with 13 bases left between them. CDR3 DNA sequence: TGTGCCAGCAGTTCCTCCTGGGAGGTCAATCAGCCCCAGCATTTT. This codes for CASSSSWEVNQPQHF.

The genes are TRBV25-1 and TRBJ1-6; 9 positions match TRBD1. The CDR3 loop spans 15 amino acids. Looked up from germline, CDR1 is MGHDK and CDR2 is SYGVNS. V was pared by 2 bases and J by 10 bases, with 6 bases of the junction left unmatched. Here the CDR3 DNA reads TGTGCCAGCAGTGAAGTGGGGACAGGGCGCTCACCCCTCCACTTT. Protein sequence: CASSEVGTGRSPLHF.

The table lists this clonotype with a few counts. V and J are TRBV6-5 and TRBJ1-2; maybe TRBD1 (5 bases). The germline V gene has CDR1 MNHEY and CDR2 SVGAGI. This CDR3 is 15 amino acids long. V gave up 7 bases and J gave up 4 bases, with 19 bases separating them. CDR3 sequence (DNA): TGTGCCAGCAATAATGGGGGGTTCCTAGGCTATGGCTACACCTTC. Translating it yields CASNNGGFLGYGYTF.

This clonotype has just a few counts. The genes are TRBV12-3 or TRBV12-4 and TRBJ2-7, with D perhaps TRBD2 (7 bases). This CDR3 region has 18 residues. Trimming left V 3 bases short and J 4 bases short, with 25 bases between. Here the CDR3 reads CASSFGIGGRITLYEQYF. The CDR3 DNA reads as TGTGCCAGCAGTTTCGGTATCGGGGGGCGGATAACTCTATACGAGCAGTACTTC.

This chain connects TRBV4-1 to TRBJ1-4; tentatively, D is TRBD1 (6 bases). The CDR3 length is 19 residues. In germline, CDR1 is MGHRA, CDR2 YSYEKL. V was shortened by 0 bases and J by 4 bases, with 21 bases between the two germline ends. DNA for the CDR3: TGCGCCAGCAGCCAAGATCTGGCAGGGGAGACTTCCTTTAATGAAAAACTGTTTTTT. It encodes CASSQDLAGETSFNEKLFF.

This clonotype has more than one count but fewer than ten. V is TRBV11-2 and J is TRBJ1-2; tentative D call: TRBD1 (5 bases). The V end was cut by 2 bases, the J end by 4 bases, with 20 bases between. CDR3 size: 17 residues. The V gene's germline CDR1 is SGHAT and CDR2 FQNNGV. The CDR3 DNA reads TGTGCCAGCAGCTTAAACCCCGGGGAAGGGGCAAGCTATGGCTACACCTTC. This translates into CASSLNPGEGASYGYTF.

This clonotype has a handful of counts. This chain links TRBV27 with TRBJ1-6; the D is unclear. This CDR3 is built from 14 residues. Between the trimmed V and J ends, which lost 8 bases and 1 base, there was a span of 9 bases. Germline CDR1 reads MNHEY; CDR2 reads SMNVEV (reference sequence). CDR3 loop: CASSLPSYNSPLHF. CDR3 DNA sequence: TGTGCCAGCTCCCTCCCGTCCTATAATTCACCCCTCCACTTT.

This clonotype was observed at least ten times. The V gene is TRBV24-1, the J gene TRBJ2-6; D may be TRBD1 (5 bases). Per germline, CDR1 KGHDR and CDR2 SFDVKD. The CDR3 is made up of 22 amino acids. V dropped 4 bases and J dropped 0 bases, with 27 bases sitting between them. CDR3 nucleotides: TGTGCCACCAGTGACCTAACAAAATTTACAGGCCAACCCAACTCTGGGGCCAACGTCCTGACTTTC. This sequence encodes CATSDLTKFTGQPNSGANVLTF.

The table lists this clonotype with a few counts. V usage is TRBV7-8 and J usage is TRBJ1-2, with D possibly matching TRBD1 (6 bases). Germline V gives CDR1 SGHVS, CDR2 FQNEAQ. V was pared by 1 base and J by 2 bases, with 11 bases between. The CDR3 is made up of 15 amino acids. CDR3: CASSLDSGANYGYTF. Written as DNA, the CDR3 is TGTGCCAGCAGCTTAGATTCAGGGGCGAACTATGGCTACACCTTC.

The V call is TRBV4-1, the J call TRBJ2-7, with D perhaps matching TRBD2 (5 bases). V lost 7 bases and J lost 6, with 13 bases in between. There are 12 residues in the CDR3. The germline CDR1 and CDR2 sequences are MGHRA and YSYEKL. Here the CDR3 DNA reads TGCGCCAGCACTAACAGTGGGAGCGAGCAGTACTTC. Amino acid sequence: CASTNSGSEQYF.

A few counts support this clonotype. CDR3 sequence: CASSPPGIAGSPYEQYF. The CDR3 nucleotides read TGTGCCAGCAGCCCCCCGGGAATAGCGGGGAGCCCCTACGAGCAGTACTTC. The chain couples TRBV7-2 to TRBJ2-7; 8 bases agree with TRBD2. The CDR3 sequence is 17 residues long. The V gene end was trimmed by 5 bases and the J gene end by 2 bases; junction bases not matched to a gene: 14. CDR1 and CDR2 (germline): SGHTA, FQGNSA.

The rearrangement joins TRBV2 to TRBJ2-2; TRBD2 matches 9 bases. Per the germline V gene, CDR1 is SNHLY and CDR2 is FYNNEI. Trimming at V came to 5 bases and at J to 5 bases, leaving 12 bases not matched to a gene. The CDR3 covers 17 residues. The CDR3: CASSPTSGGHVTGELFF. CDR3 in DNA: TGTGCCAGCAGTCCGACAAGCGGGGGGCACGTGACCGGGGAGCTGTTTTTT.

The chain carries TRBV7-2 and TRBJ2-7; weak D call: TRBD2 (5 bases). V lost 3 bases, J lost 4 bases, and 7 bases lay in between. CDR3 length: 12 amino acids. From germline, CDR1 is SGHTA and CDR2 FQGNSA. CDR3 loop: CASSFRGYEQYF. The CDR3 nucleotides are TGTGCCAGCAGCTTTCGGGGTTACGAGCAGTACTTC.

The chain carries TRBV7-2 and TRBJ2-1; TRBD1 matches at 7 bases. V shed 5 bases, J shed 6 bases, and the junction held 4 bases outside the gene matches. The germline V gene encodes CDR1 SGHTA and CDR2 FQGNSA. The CDR3 loop spans 13 amino acids. Written as DNA, the CDR3 is TGTGCCAGCAGCGTGACAGGGATCAATGAGCAGTTCTTC. It is translated as CASSVTGINEQFF.

This clonotype was observed a handful of times. The chain combines TRBV15 with TRBJ1-1; D remains ambiguous. V was pared by 0 bases and J by 0 bases, with 8 bases between. Per the germline V gene, CDR1 is LNHNV and CDR2 is YYDKDF (reference sequence). The CDR3 totals 15 residues. CDR3 sequence (DNA): TGTGCCACCAGCAGAGAAAACATGATGAACACTGAAGCTTTCTTT. Translated: CATSRENMMNTEAFF.